The rows below give T cell receptor beta chains drawn from one sample of a study of T cell responses to AZD1222 COVID-19 vaccine. Generated by immunoSEQ multiplex PCR, the TCRdb table keeps only in-frame clones and is missing some. Counted here are tens of thousands of clones, about 80% occurring once; the ten biggest clones make up 6.6%. Sample: peripheral blood, taken on day 0 of AZD1222 vaccination. These receptors came from an adult in good health. Both conserved end residues are part of each CDR3. Each record gives: D gene, CDR3 length, J gene, V gene, clone size, CDR3 DNA, CDR3 protein. D genes are given only for firm matches. Part of the rows lack a size; the others show once, few, many or a class for expanded clones.

>-|18|TRBJ1-5|TRBV7-8|few
TGTGCCAGCAGCCCGAACCCGGGACCTAGGGTTAGCAATCAGCCCCAGCATTTT
CASSPNPGPRVSNQPQHF
>-|15|TRBJ1-4|TRBV6-5|-
TGTGCCGTGGGCCCACACAGTGCAACTAATGAAAAACTGTTTTTT
CAVGPHSATNEKLFF
>-|14|TRBJ2-1|TRBV24-1|-
TGTGCCACCAGTGATTTGCAAAGGGTAAATGAGCAGTTCTTC
CATSDLQRVNEQFF
>-|14|TRBJ1-5|TRBV10-2|-
TGCGCCAGCAGTGGGTCCCGTTTCAATCAGCCCCAGCATTTT
CASSGSRFNQPQHF
>TRBD1|16|TRBJ2-3|TRBV28|-
TGTGCCAGCAGAGGTGTGACAGGGGGGAACACAGATACGCAGTATTTT
CASRGVTGGNTDTQYF
>TRBD2|15|TRBJ2-3|TRBV7-3|-
TGTGCCAGCAGCTCAATGGGACTAAACACAGATACGCAGTATTTT
CASSSMGLNTDTQYF
>-|14|TRBJ2-3|TRBV5-1|-
TGCGCCAGCAGCTCGGGGACTAGCACAGATACGCAGTATTTT
CASSSGTSTDTQYF
>TRBD1|17|TRBJ1-3|TRBV7-6|-
TGTGCCAGCAGCTTGGGACAGAATATTATCTCTGGAAACACCATATATTTT
CASSLGQNIISGNTIYF
>-|14|TRBJ2-5|TRBV11-2|-
TGTGCCAGCAGCTTAGATCATGGGCGGGAGACCCAGTACTTC
CASSLDHGRETQYF
>TRBD1|13|TRBJ1-5|TRBV6-2/TRBV6-3|once
TGTGCCAGCAGTTCCGGGACAGGAATAGCCCAGCATTTT
CASSSGTGIAQHF
>-|15|TRBJ2-7|TRBV27|-
TGTGCCAGCAGTTTGGACCCTAAAGGCCCCTACGAGCAGTACTTC
CASSLDPKGPYEQYF
>-|15|TRBJ1-2|TRBV6-2/TRBV6-3|-
TGTGCCAGCAGTTACTCTACCCTTCGTAACTATGGCTACACCTTC
CASSYSTLRNYGYTF
>-|13|TRBJ1-1|TRBV27|-
TGTGCCAGCAGTTTAACAGGGTCGCCTGAAGCTTTCTTT
CASSLTGSPEAFF
>-|14|TRBJ1-6|TRBV27|-
TGTGCCAGCAGCCTTTTGGGGCCAAATTCACCCCTCCACTTT
CASSLLGPNSPLHF
>TRBD2|15|TRBJ2-1|TRBV19|-
TGTGCCAGTAGTCTATCTAGCGGGAGAGGCAATGAGCAGTTCTTC
CASSLSSGRGNEQFF
>-|14|TRBJ2-7|TRBV11-2|few
TGTGCCAGCAGCACCCTCGGGGCTGGCTACGAGCAGTACTTC
CASSTLGAGYEQYF
>-|16|TRBJ1-3|TRBV3-1/TRBV3-2|-
TGTGCCAGCAGCCTTAGAGGGGGTCACACTGGAAACACCATATATTTT
CASSLRGGHTGNTIYF
>TRBD1|13|TRBJ1-2|TRBV28|-
TGTGCCAGCAGTTTAGCCAGGGGGTATGGCTACACCTTC
CASSLARGYGYTF
>-|13|TRBJ1-2|TRBV3-1/TRBV3-2|-
TGTGCCAGCAGCCAAGCATCCGGGTATGGCTACACCTTC
CASSQASGYGYTF
>TRBD1|13|TRBJ1-2|TRBV28|-
TGTGCCAGCAGTGACGGACAGGGTAGCGGCTACACCTTC
CASSDGQGSGYTF
>-|16|TRBJ2-1|TRBV28|-
TGTGCCAGCAGTCCGAGCGGGACAAGCTCCTACAATGAGCAGTTCTTC
CASSPSGTSSYNEQFF
>TRBD1|13|TRBJ1-3|TRBV29-1|-
TGCAGCGTTTACGGACAGGGAAGAAACACCATATATTTT
CSVYGQGRNTIYF
>-|15|TRBJ2-7|TRBV19|-
TGTGCCAGTAGTATGAACAGCGTAAGCTCCTACGAGCAGTACTTC
CASSMNSVSSYEQYF
>-|14|TRBJ2-2|TRBV7-2|-
TGTGCCAGCAGCTGGGGAGGTGTGACCGGGGAGCTGTTTTTT
CASSWGGVTGELFF
>-|14|TRBJ1-6|TRBV9|few
TGTGCCAGCAGCGTAGGAGGGGAGTCCTCACCCCTCCACTTT
CASSVGGESSPLHF
>TRBD2|15|TRBJ2-7|TRBV7-8|-
TGTGCCAGCAGCTTAGGGCTTAGCGGGAGGGGAGAGCAGTACTTC
CASSLGLSGRGEQYF
>-|14|TRBJ2-3|TRBV10-1|-
TGCGCCAGCAGTGAAGGGACTAGCACAGATACGCAGTATTTT
CASSEGTSTDTQYF
>-|15|TRBJ1-2|TRBV5-1|-
TGCGCCAGCAGCTTGGACGGAACTACATTTACCGGCTACACCTTC
CASSLDGTTFTGYTF
>-|13|TRBJ2-1|TRBV6-2/TRBV6-3|-
TGTGCCAGCAGCCAAACAGGGTTGAATGAGCAGTTCTTC
CASSQTGLNEQFF
>-|11|TRBJ1-1|TRBV11-1|-
TGTGCCAGCAGCTTCTCGCGTGAAGCTTTCTTT
CASSFSREAFF
>TRBD1|15|TRBJ1-2|TRBV30|-
TGTGCCTGGAGTTTTGGGGACAGACCCAACTATGGCTACACCTTC
CAWSFGDRPNYGYTF
>-|14|TRBJ1-6|TRBV9|-
TGTGCCAGCAGCGTAGCGTACAGTAATTCACCCCTCCACTTT
CASSVAYSNSPLHF
>TRBD1|14|TRBJ1-1|TRBV6-2/TRBV6-3|few
TGTGCCAGCAGTGCAACAGGGGAGAACACTGAAGCTTTCTTT
CASSATGENTEAFF
>TRBD1|13|TRBJ2-2|TRBV12-3/TRBV12-4|once
TGTGCCAGCGGGACAGGGAACACCGGGGAGCTGTTTTTT
CASGTGNTGELFF
>TRBD1|12|TRBJ1-2|TRBV19|-
TGTGCCAGTAGTATTCGGGACAGGGACTACACCTTC
CASSIRDRDYTF
>-|15|TRBJ1-5|TRBV4-2|medium-sized
TGTGCCAGCAGCCAAGTGTTGGGTAGCAATCAGCCCCAGCATTTT
CASSQVLGSNQPQHF
>TRBD1|15|TRBJ1-5|TRBV6-6|once
TGTGCCAGCAGATTGACAGGGGCTGGGGCTCAGCCCCAGCATTTT
CASRLTGAGAQPQHF
>TRBD1|15|TRBJ2-5|TRBV11-2|-
TGTGCCAGCAGCTCTCGACAGGGGGCGCCGGAGACCCAGTACTTC
CASSSRQGAPETQYF
>-|13|TRBJ1-1|TRBV14|-
TGTGCCAGCAGCCAATCGCTGAACACTGAAGCTTTCTTT
CASSQSLNTEAFF
>-|14|TRBJ1-4|TRBV28|few
TGTGCCAGCAGGGACACTGGAACTAATGAAAAACTGTTTTTT
CASRDTGTNEKLFF
>-|11|TRBJ1-1|TRBV20-1|-
TGCAGTGCTAGAATAAACACTGAAGCTTTCTTT
CSARINTEAFF
>TRBD1|14|TRBJ1-1|TRBV6-6|-
TGTGCCAGCAGTTACTCAGGGGGCGCAGCTGAAGCTTTCTTT
CASSYSGGAAEAFF
>-|14|TRBJ2-7|TRBV5-1|-
TGCGCCAGCAGCTTTGAGGGTCCCTATACCGAGCAGTACTTC
CASSFEGPYTEQYF
>TRBD1|15|TRBJ1-1|TRBV13|-
TGTGCCAGCAGGACAGGGCAAGGCCTGAACACTGAAGCTTTCTTT
CASRTGQGLNTEAFF
>-|13|TRBJ1-2|TRBV10-3|-
TGTGCCATCAGCCTAGACATAAACTATGGCTACACCTTC
CAISLDINYGYTF
>-|14|TRBJ1-5|TRBV28|-
TGTGCCAGCAGGGATAGCAATAGCAATCAGCCCCAGCATTTT
CASRDSNSNQPQHF
>TRBD2|16|TRBJ2-1|TRBV6-4|-
TGTGCCAGCTCCACCGGAGCGGGAGTTCTGGTCAATGAGCAGTTCTTC
CASSTGAGVLVNEQFF
>-|9|TRBJ2-1|TRBV29-1|few
TGCAGCCTTGTGGGGTGGCAGTTCTTC
CSLVGWQFF
>TRBD1|15|TRBJ1-1|TRBV2|-
TGTGCCAGCGGGGCCAGGGGGGCTCGGAACACTGAAGCTTTCTTT
CASGARGARNTEAFF
>-|14|TRBJ1-5|TRBV3-1/TRBV3-2|-
TGTGCCAGCAGCCCGAGAGACAGGTCTCAGCCCCAGCATTTT
CASSPRDRSQPQHF
>-|15|TRBJ2-2|TRBV27|-
TGTGCCAGCAGTTTCGCGGGACTCCGAGGCGGGGAGCTGTTTTTT
CASSFAGLRGGELFF
>-|14|TRBJ2-7|TRBV13|-
TGTGCCAGCAGCAAGCCGGGACTCTCCTACGAGCAGTACTTC
CASSKPGLSYEQYF
>TRBD1|15|TRBJ1-2|TRBV7-2|-
TGTGCCAGCAGCTCGTATTTGACAGGGGGAGATGGCTACACCTTC
CASSSYLTGGDGYTF
>-|15|TRBJ2-3|TRBV19|-
TGTGCCAGTAGTATAAAGTGGGATGGCACAGATACGCAGTATTTT
CASSIKWDGTDTQYF